This T cell receptor beta chain was captured in a study of T cell responses to AZD1222 COVID-19 vaccine. Regarding the study as a whole: Once two AZD1222 doses were given, Spike-specific TCR breadth and depth went up. Along spike, vaccine-associated CD4 TCRs were found throughout, with dominance at 160-218 and 743-854. The sample set comprised mostly white British donors with more females, and clonal diversity was possibly underestimated. It was only after the peak T cell response that any repertoires were sampled.

Profiled with immunoSEQ multiplex PCR; TCRdb holds only in-frame clones, not every one. The table lists more than 110,000 clones, around 93% of them singletons, with around 2.8% in the top ten. Regarding this clone: The antigen is not known.

Germline CDR1 and CDR2: MNHEY and SVGAGI. Trimming took off 8 bases at V and 5 bases at J, with 5 bases between the two ends. The CDR3 is 10 amino acids. The material was peripheral blood, obtained on day 0 of AZD1222 vaccination. The TCR was taken from an adult in good health. This chain joins TRBV6-5 and TRBJ2-3, with D unresolved. The CDR3 DNA sequence: TGTGCCAGCGGGATAGATACGCAGTATTTT. Amino acid sequence: CASGIDTQYF.